This T cell receptor (beta chain) appears in the sequencing data of a study of beta chain features in type 1 diabetes. Worth noting for this clone: The antigen remains undetermined.

V was clipped by 9 bases and J by 9 bases, with 18 bases between them. The CDR3 spans 13 residues. Germline CDR1 is SEHNR and CDR2 is FQNEAQ (reference sequence). Study outcomes and limitations: Among all four CD4+ subsets, Type 1 diabetes patients had TCRB CDR3s that were moderately but significantly shorter.

The whole isolated RNA underwent reverse transcription, so sequencing captured expressed TCRB transcripts. The assay was immunoSEQ multiplex PCR, and TCRdb's table has in-frame clones only and misses some. The sample records 630,000 or so clones, around an eighth being singletons. The rearrangement joins TRBV7-9 to TRBJ2-1, with a weak D call TRBD2 (5 bases). The sequencing input was naive CD4+ T cells from blood. The sequence came from a man aged 18 to 30 with type 1 diabetes. The CDR3 loop is CARTERSEGEQFF. The CDR3 region has the DNA TGTGCCAGAACGGAGAGGAGTGAGGGTGAGCAGTTCTTC.